The T cell receptor (beta chain) described here comes from a study of neurological immune-mediated disorders. At the level of the study: Of about 35 multiple sclerosis patients, roughly 30 were relapsing-remitting and 3 secondary progressive.

Template-switch 5'RACE cDNA synthesis added a 10-nucleotide unique molecular identifier. TCRdb re-analysed the 5' RACE reads in MiXCR, keeping a single row per CDR3 protein. This sample has 55,000 to 75,000 distinct CDR3 sequences, with around 2.3% found just once. Trimming pared 2 bases from V and 7 bases from J, leaving 12 bases between. Germline CDR1 is LGHNA and CDR2 is YSLEER. The CDR3 runs 15 residues. The unsorted libraries originated from 2 million PBMCs kept at -80 C. This clonotype was found many times. V is TRBV4-3 and J is TRBJ1-6; weak D call: TRBD1 (5 bases). The TCR originated in a man aged 45-65 years with multiple sclerosis. The sequenced material came from PBMCs. The DNA of the CDR3 is TGCGCCAGCAGCCAAAAGCGGGCAGGGAATTCACCCCTCCACTTT. Residues: CASSQKRAGNSPLHF.